Below are 28 T cell receptor beta chains sequenced from a single sample in a study of T cells in localized non-small cell lung cancer. The assay was immunoSEQ multiplex PCR, and TCRdb's table has in-frame clones only and misses some. The sample carries some 32,000 clones, roughly 94% recorded once. This sample comprised peripheral blood, obtained before any cancer treatment. These receptors were taken from a woman aged 35 to 69 with stage I lung adenocarcinoma.

The rearrangement uses TRBV10-2 and TRBJ2-2; 14 positions agree with TRBD2. Germline V gene lookup returns CDR1 WSHSY and CDR2 SAAADI. V was pared by 8 bases and J by 3 bases, with 5 bases of the junction left unmatched. CDR3 length: 16 amino acids. In DNA form, the CDR3 reads TGCGCCAGCCAGGGACTAGCGGGAGAGTACACCGGGGAGCTGTTTTTT. Translation: CASQGLAGEYTGELFF.

This clone was detected once. DNA of the CDR3: TGTGCCAGCAGCTTACCTAACCGGTCGGGCTATGGCTACACCTTC. It translates to CASSLPNRSGYGYTF. The chain has TRBV7-2 and TRBJ1-2; D unclear. Trimming cost V 2 bases and J 4 bases, with 14 bases left between them. Germline V lookup: CDR1 SGHTA, CDR2 FQGNSA. CDR3 length equals 15 residues.

The chain couples TRBV2 to TRBJ1-5, with no clear D. CDR1 and CDR2 (germline): SNHLY, FYNNEI. CDR3 length: 14 residues. V lost 2 bases, J lost 2 bases, and 7 bases lay in between. The chain's CDR3 is CASSERAGNQPQHF. CDR3 nucleotide sequence: TGTGCCAGCAGTGAAAGGGCGGGCAATCAGCCCCAGCATTTT.

This chain links TRBV4-3 with TRBJ2-1; D is undetermined. The CDR3 loop spans 17 amino acids. V was clipped by 0 bases and J by 0 bases, with 12 bases between them. CDR1 is LGHNA and CDR2 is YSLEER in the germline V gene. This CDR3 is CASSQDPMAFSYNEQFF. The CDR3 DNA follows: TGCGCCAGCAGCCAAGATCCGATGGCGTTCTCCTACAATGAGCAGTTCTTC.

This clone occurred once. The J gene is TRBJ1-1, the V gene TRBV10-2; 8 bases agree with TRBD1. CDR3 size: 18 residues. J was trimmed by 1 base and V by 0 bases; bases with no gene match: 10. From germline, CDR1 is WSHSY and CDR2 SAAADI. CDR3: CASSESNRGRIKNTEAFF. For the CDR3, the DNA is TGCGCCAGCAGTGAGTCTAACAGGGGGAGGATTAAGAACACTGAAGCTTTCTTT.

The CDR3 region has the DNA TGTGCCAGCAGCGAGTATGGACAGAGGAACACTGAAGCTTTCTTT. Translation gives CASSEYGQRNTEAFF. The V call is TRBV2, the J call TRBJ1-1; a possible D gene is TRBD1 (6 bases). Germline CDR1 reads SNHLY; CDR2 reads FYNNEI. The CDR3 is 15 amino acids. V was cut by 6 bases and J by 1 base, with 15 bases left in between.

The gene calls are TRBV7-9 and TRBJ1-6; D is unresolved. Per the germline V gene, CDR1 is SEHNR and CDR2 is FQNEAQ (reference sequence). The CDR3 length is 13 residues. V lost 2 bases and J 9 bases, leaving 8 bases between the germline ends. This CDR3 is CASSLPGVSPLHF. CDR3 sequence (DNA): TGTGCCAGCAGCTTACCCGGCGTTTCACCCCTCCACTTT. The variable domain in full, with the rest retrieved from reference TRBV7-9 and TRBJ1-6, is DTGVSQNPRHKITKRGQNVTFRCDPISEHNRLYWYRQTLGQGPEFLTYFQNEAQLEKSRLLSDRFSAERPKGSFSTLEIQRTEQGDSAMYLCASSLPGVSPLHFGNGTRLTVT.

The chain couples TRBV27 to TRBJ1-2; TRBD1 is a possible D gene (5 bases). The CDR3 totals 15 residues. Germline V gene lookup returns CDR1 MNHEY and CDR2 SMNVEV (reference sequence). V was clipped by 5 bases and J by 3 bases, with 16 bases between them. This chain's CDR3 is CASSLNGAGDYGYTF. CDR3 DNA: TGTGCCAGCAGTCTAAATGGGGCAGGAGACTATGGCTACACCTTC.

The chain is built from TRBV28 and TRBJ1-1; D uncertain. Germline V gene lookup returns CDR1 MDHEN and CDR2 SYDVKM. The CDR3 consists of 12 residues. Trimming left V 1 base short and J 6 bases short, with 6 bases between. This CDR3 is CASSLYPAEAFF. The CDR3 region has the DNA TGTGCCAGCAGTTTATATCCGGCTGAAGCTTTCTTT.

The chain carries TRBV28 and TRBJ2-1; D ambiguous. Germline V gene sequence: CDR1 MDHEN, CDR2 SYDVKM. The length of the CDR3 is 14 residues. The V gene lost 6 bases and the J gene lost 13 bases, with 22 bases spanning the gap. The CDR3 spells CASSPPGWSSSQFF. DNA of the CDR3: TGTGCCAGCAGCCCCCCTGGCTGGAGCAGCAGCCAGTTCTTC. The complete variable domain, with remaining parts taken from reference TRBV28 and TRBJ2-1, reads DVKVTQSSRYLVKRTGEKVFLECVQDMDHENMFWYRQDPGLGLRLIYFSYDVKMKEKGDIPEGYSVSREKKERFSLILESASTNQTSMYLCASSPPGWSSSQFFGPGTRLTVL.

This rearrangement joins TRBV7-9 to TRBJ2-1; 8 bases agree with TRBD1. Germline V gene sequence: CDR1 SEHNR, CDR2 FQNEAQ (reference sequence). The junction had 6 bases not matched to a gene; V was cut back by 2 bases and J by 9 bases. This CDR3 has 14 amino acids. In DNA form, the CDR3 reads TGTGCCAGCAGCTTATCAGGGACAGGAGGTGAGCAGTTCTTC. Residues: CASSLSGTGGEQFF. The entire variable domain, with the rest obtained from reference TRBV7-9 and TRBJ2-1, is as follows: DTGVSQNPRHKITKRGQNVTFRCDPISEHNRLYWYRQTLGQGPEFLTYFQNEAQLEKSRLLSDRFSAERPKGSFSTLEIQRTEQGDSAMYLCASSLSGTGGEQFFGPGTRLTVL.

The CDR3 DNA reads as TGTGCCAGCAGTTTGGGACAGCCAATCTACGAGCAGTACTTC. Its translation: CASSLGQPIYEQYF. The chain joins TRBV28 to TRBJ2-7; 7 bases are a match to TRBD1. This CDR3 spans 14 amino acids. V lost 3 bases to trimming and J lost 3 bases; unmatched junction nucleotides: 5. Looked up from germline, CDR1 is MDHEN and CDR2 is SYDVKM.

Regarding this clone: Other DNA sequences from this sample encode an identical CDR3 as well. This chain links TRBV15 with TRBJ1-4; possible D gene TRBD1, 5 bases. In germline, CDR1 is LNHNV, CDR2 YYDKDF (reference sequence). V was clipped by 8 bases and J by 8 bases, with 21 bases between them. The CDR3 length is 15 residues. CDR3 loop: CATAGGIVASEKLFF. The CDR3 DNA reads as TGTGCCACCGCGGGGGGAATCGTGGCTTCCGAAAAACTGTTTTTT.

The gene calls are TRBV7-3 and TRBJ2-1, with TRBD2 as a possible D gene (5 bases). Germline assignment: CDR1 SGHTA and CDR2 FQGTGA. This CDR3 is built from 15 residues. V lost 4 bases and J 5 bases, leaving 15 bases between the germline ends. The CDR3 loop is CASSSPSRRDNEQFF. The CDR3 DNA sequence: TGTGCCAGCAGCTCGCCTAGCCGACGAGACAATGAGCAGTTCTTC.

The genes are TRBV28 and TRBJ2-3; 8 bases map to TRBD1. Looked up from germline, CDR1 is MDHEN and CDR2 is SYDVKM. J gave up 2 bases and V 4 bases, and 8 bases lay outside the gene matches. This CDR3 comprises 16 residues. The CDR3 bases are TGTGCCAGCAGTTCGGACAGGGTTAGAAACACAGATACGCAGTATTTT. Its protein is CASSSDRVRNTDTQYF.

The rearrangement links TRBV6-1 to TRBJ1-4; 9 bases match TRBD1. V shed 7 bases, J shed 7 bases, and the junction held 7 bases outside the gene matches. This CDR3 comprises 14 residues. Germline-derived CDR1 and CDR2 are MNHNS and SASEGT. DNA of the CDR3: TGTGCCAGCACTACGGACAGGGGAGTTGAAAAACTGTTTTTT. This sequence encodes CASTTDRGVEKLFF.

V and J are TRBV5-4 and TRBJ2-1; the match to TRBD1 covers 7 bases. V shed 7 bases and J 1 base; nucleotides not matched to a gene: 8. The CDR3 has 15 amino acids. CDR1 is SGHNT, CDR2 YYREEE, per germline (reference sequence). The CDR3 DNA reads as TGTGCCAGCCACATTGGGGGACAGTCCTACAATGAGCAGTTCTTC. Translated, it gives CASHIGGQSYNEQFF.

This rearrangement joins TRBV5-1 to TRBJ2-1, with TRBD1 identical over 10 bases. After removal of 4 bases from V and 4 bases from J, the junction contained 17 bases not matched to a gene. The CDR3 sequence is 19 residues long. From germline, CDR1 is SGHRS and CDR2 YFSETQ. The CDR3 nucleotides are TGCGCCAGCAGCCCCGTTATAGGACAGGGGGGACATGGGTACAATGAGCAGTTCTTC. The encoded protein is CASSPVIGQGGHGYNEQFF.

The V and J genes are TRBV6-1 and TRBJ1-2; no definite D call. V was pared by 7 bases and J by 8 bases, with 23 bases between. Germline CDR1 MNHNS, CDR2 SASEGT. The CDR3 runs 15 residues. The CDR3: CASMREETSAVGYTF. The CDR3 region has the DNA TGTGCCAGCATGCGAGAGGAGACCTCGGCGGTAGGCTACACCTTC.

In this sample, this clone turned up once. The gene calls are TRBV19 and TRBJ1-5; D gene unclear. V shed 0 bases and J shed 5 bases, with 2 bases lying between them. The germline CDR1 and CDR2 sequences are LNHDA and SQIVND (reference sequence). The CDR3 runs 12 residues. The CDR3 DNA is TGTGCCAGTAGTATAGATCATCAGCCCCAGCATTTT. It yields the protein CASSIDHQPQHF.

This clone appeared a single time. DNA of the CDR3: TGTGCCAGCAGCCCACGGTCGGGTCTTGCCTACGAGCAGTACTTC. Residues: CASSPRSGLAYEQYF. This chain connects TRBV7-2 to TRBJ2-7; no clear D gene. The CDR3 consists of 15 residues. V lost 5 bases and J 2 bases, leaving 16 bases between the germline ends. Germline CDR1 SGHTA, CDR2 FQGNSA. Full variable domain (outside the CDR3, taken from reference TRBV7-2 and TRBJ2-7): GAGVSQSPSNKVTEKGKDVELRCDPISGHTALYWYRQSLGQGLEFLIYFQGNSAPDKSGLPSDRFSAERTGGSVSTLTIQRTQQEDSAVYLCASSPRSGLAYEQYFGPGTRLTVT.

CDR3 in DNA: TGTGCCAGCAGCACCTTAGCGGGAGCTTCCGCCAATACGCAGTATTTT. This gives the protein CASSTLAGASANTQYF. V usage is TRBV7-6 and J usage is TRBJ2-3; TRBD2 matches 9 bases. CDR3 length: 16 residues. Per the germline V gene, CDR1 is SGHVS and CDR2 is FNYEAQ. V was pared by 5 bases and J by 7 bases, with 13 bases of the junction left unmatched.

The chain joins TRBV10-3 to TRBJ1-1, with D possibly being TRBD1 (5 bases). This CDR3 has 12 residues. The germline V and J ends were trimmed by 3 bases and 8 bases, with 10 bases remaining between them. From germline, CDR1 is ENHRY and CDR2 SYGVKD. CDR3: CAISEDGGEAFF. The CDR3, as DNA: TGTGCCATCAGTGAAGACGGGGGGGAAGCTTTCTTT.

The chain recombines TRBV7-8 with TRBJ1-2; 12 bases match TRBD1. The CDR3 is made up of 15 amino acids. Germline values: CDR1 SGHVS, CDR2 FQNEAQ. V gave up 4 bases and J gave up 8 bases; unmatched junction bases: 8. The CDR3 here is CASSSTGTGGLGYTF. The CDR3 region has the DNA TGTGCCAGCAGCTCCACCGGGACAGGGGGCTTAGGCTACACCTTC. The whole variable domain, remainder taken from reference TRBV7-8 and TRBJ1-2, is GAGVSQSPRYKVAKRGQDVALRCDPISGHVSLFWYQQALGQGPEFLTYFQNEAQLDKSGLPSDRFFAERPEGSVSTLKIQRTQQEDSAVYLCASSSTGTGGLGYTFGSGTRLTVV.

The genes are TRBV19 and TRBJ2-2; tentatively, D is TRBD2 (7 bases). Trimming took off 6 bases at V and 3 bases at J, with 20 bases between the two ends. CDR3 size: 17 residues. Per the germline V gene, CDR1 is LNHDA and CDR2 is SQIVND (reference sequence). This CDR3 is CASSPLGGGAYTGELFF. The CDR3 DNA follows: TGTGCCAGTAGCCCCCTTGGGGGGGGCGCGTACACCGGGGAGCTGTTTTTT.

This clone was detected once. The chain links TRBV4-3 to TRBJ2-1, with TRBD2 matching 11 bases. The CDR3 contains 18 residues. V shed 1 base and J 6 bases; nucleotides not matched to a gene: 11. Per germline, CDR1 LGHNA and CDR2 YSLEER. CDR3 loop: CASSQGVSGGAFGNEQFF. The CDR3 DNA sequence: TGCGCCAGCAGCCAAGGAGTTAGCGGGGGGGCCTTCGGCAATGAGCAGTTCTTC.

As to this clone: An end of the junction does not agree with germline; a read error may underlie this. The rearrangement links TRBV6-1 to TRBJ1-6, with D maybe TRBD1 (5 bases). Germline CDR1 MNHNS, CDR2 SASEGT. The CDR3 runs 13 residues. Here the CDR3 reads CAISVGQNSPLHF. The CDR3 DNA is TGTGCCATCAGTGTGGGGCAGAATTCACCCCTCCACTTT.

This rearrangement joins TRBV10-1 to TRBJ1-1, with no clear D. From germline, CDR1 is WNHNN and CDR2 SYGVQD (reference sequence). The CDR3 sequence is 13 residues long. V was pared by 1 base and J by 1 base, with 4 bases between. In nucleotides, the CDR3 is TGCGCCAGCAGTGAGTGGGGGAACACTGAAGCTTTCTTT. It is translated as CASSEWGNTEAFF.